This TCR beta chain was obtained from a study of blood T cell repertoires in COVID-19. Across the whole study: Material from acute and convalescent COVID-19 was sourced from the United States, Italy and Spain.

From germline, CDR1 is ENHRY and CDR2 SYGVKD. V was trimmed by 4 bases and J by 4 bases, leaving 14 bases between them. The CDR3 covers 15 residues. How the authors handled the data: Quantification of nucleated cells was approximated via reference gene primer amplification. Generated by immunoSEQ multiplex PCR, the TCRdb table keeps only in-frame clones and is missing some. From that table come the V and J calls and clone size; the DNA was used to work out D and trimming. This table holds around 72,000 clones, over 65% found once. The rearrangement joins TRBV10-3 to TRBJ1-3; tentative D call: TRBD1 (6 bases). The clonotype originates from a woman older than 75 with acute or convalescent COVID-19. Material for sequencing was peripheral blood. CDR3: CAISASQGPGNTIYF. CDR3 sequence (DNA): TGTGCCATCAGTGCCTCACAGGGACCCGGAAACACCATATATTTT.